This entry lists 29 T cell receptor beta chains sequenced from one sample in a study of T cell clonality in common variable immunodeficiency. Sequencing was performed with immunoSEQ multiplex PCR; in TCRdb, only in-frame clones are kept and a portion is missing. This sample includes some 38,000 clones with no singletons; its ten biggest clones take up about 1%. Sequencing input: peripheral blood mononuclear cells. The receptors originated from a person between 18 and 69 years old in good health.

This clone was counted many times. The CDR3 is cut off 3 residues early in the read; its end comes from the germline J gene. The chain carries TRBV5-1 and TRBJ1-1; 7 bases line up with TRBD1. The trim removed 5 bases at V and 6 bases at J, leaving 16 bases unmatched. CDR1 is SGHRS and CDR2 is YFSETQ in the germline V gene. This CDR3 is built from 16 residues. The CDR3 DNA, read in part, is TGCGCCAGCAGTCGCGAGAACAGGGGCGGAGTTGCTGAA. Protein: CASSRENRGGVAE. The full CDR3 protein is CASSRENRGGVAEAFF. Complete variable domain (other parts from reference TRBV5-1 and TRBJ1-1): KAGVTQTPRYLIKTRGQQVTLSCSPISGHRSVSWYQQTPGQGLQFLFEYFSETQRNKGNFPGRFSGRQFSNSRSEMNVSTLELGDSALYLCASSRENRGGVAEAFFGQGTRLTVV.

In this sample, this clone turned up many times. The sequenced fragment ends 3 residues before the CDR3 boundary, so the rest is inferred from the germline J gene. The V and J genes are TRBV12-3 or TRBV12-4 and TRBJ2-6; either TRBD1 or TRBD2 may fit D (5 bases each). This CDR3 is built from 17 residues. Trimming stripped 5 bases from V and 2 bases from J, with 16 bases between. CDR3 DNA, as far as it was read: TGTGCCAGCAGTACTGGACAAGGGAGAACTGGGGCCAACGTC. Translated, it gives CASSTGQGRTGANV. The whole CDR3 protein reads CASSTGQGRTGANVLTF.

This clone appeared many times. Sequencing ends 3 residues short of the CDR3 end; the germline J gene provides the rest. The gene calls are TRBV20-1 and TRBJ1-2; 9 bases line up with TRBD1. Germline V CDR1 and CDR2: DFQATT, SNEGSKA (reference sequence). The CDR3 contains 14 residues. V lost 0 bases and J lost 2; bases outside the gene matches: 1. CDR3 residues: CSARDGQGNYGYTF. The sequenced part of the CDR3 DNA is TGCAGTGCTAGAGATGGACAGGGGAACTATGGC.

This clone was observed at least ten times. The missing CDR3 end, 3 residues past where the read stops, is filled in from the germline J gene. Other DNA sequences in this sample translate to the same CDR3. This chain uses TRBV18 with TRBJ1-4, with 9 bases that match TRBD1. The CDR3 is made up of 15 amino acids. CDR1 and CDR2 from the germline V gene are KGHSH and LQKENI. The CDR3 reads CASSPRDRVLMQLFF. CDR3 bases read: TGTGCCAGCTCACCACGGGACAGGGTTTTAATGCAA.

This clone occurred many times. One junction end disagrees with the germline gene, perhaps due to a read error. Read coverage stops 3 residues before the CDR3 terminus; the germline J gene supplies the remainder. The J gene is TRBJ2-3, the V gene TRBV7-7; D remains unclear. CDR3 length equals 16 residues. Germline CDR1 reads SSHAT; CDR2 reads FNYEAQ (reference sequence). CDR3 in amino acids: CASSSQLYPSTDTQYF. CDR3 bases read: TGTGCTAGCAGCTCCCAGTTATACCCTAGCACAGATACG.

As concerns this clone: Coverage ceases 3 residues before the CDR3 finishes, and the germline J gene fills in the end. This chain links TRBV5-8 with TRBJ1-2; D is unclear. This CDR3 has 14 amino acids. Trimming pared 3 bases from V and 4 bases from J, leaving 13 bases between. CDR1 and CDR2 (germline): SGHTS, YDEGEE. Partial CDR3 DNA: TGTGCCAGCAGCTCGGTGGCCGCGGTCTATGGC. Translation: CASSSVAAVYG. The full CDR3 protein is CASSSVAAVYGYTF.

This clone was recorded many times. The junction differs from germline at one of its ends, possibly a read error. The read terminates 3 residues ahead of where the CDR3 ends, so the germline J gene completes it. The chain joins TRBV4-2 to TRBJ1-1; tentative D call: TRBD1 (6 bases). The CDR3 totals 15 residues. Looked up from germline, CDR1 is LGHNA and CDR2 is YNFKEQ. The sequenced part of the CDR3 DNA is TGCGCCAGCAGCCAAGATCTGAGGGGGGGCACTGAA. Residues: CASSQDLRGGTE. The CDR3 in its entirety is CASSQDLRGGTEAFF.

On this clone: The CDR3 extends 3 residues past the end of the read, so its final part is completed from the germline J gene. The chain has TRBV6-2 or TRBV6-3 and TRBJ2-1; 7 bases line up with TRBD2. The V and J ends lost 5 bases and 1 base, in that order; junction bases with no gene match: 11. The CDR3 runs 17 residues. Germline V CDR1 and CDR2: MNHEY, SVGEGT. The CDR3 region is CASSPLGAGVSYNEQFF. The sequenced CDR3 bases are TGTGCCAGCAGTCCCCTCGGGGCGGGGGTTTCCTACAATGAG.

This clone has at least ten counts. The read ends 3 residues before the CDR3 terminus; that terminus is restored from the germline J gene. The chain combines TRBV7-2 with TRBJ2-5; the D gene is possibly TRBD1 (6 bases). This CDR3 comprises 14 residues. V lost 0 bases and J 2 bases, leaving 7 bases between the germline ends. Germline V gives CDR1 SGHTA, CDR2 FQGNSA. The DNA read from the CDR3 is TGTGCCAGCAGCTTAGCCGACAGGCAAGAGACC. Translation gives CASSLADRQET. The whole CDR3 protein reads CASSLADRQETQYF.

In the case of this clone: The read terminates 3 residues before the CDR3 end, so the remaining end is supplied by the germline J gene. The V and J genes are TRBV18 and TRBJ1-2; 12 bases are a match to TRBD1. The CDR3 sequence is 16 residues long. In germline, CDR1 is KGHSH, CDR2 LQKENI. The ends lost 3 bases at V and 7 bases at J; junction bases unmatched: 9. This CDR3 is CASSPQSGQGAPGYTF. The DNA read from the CDR3 is TGTGCCAGCTCACCCCAATCGGGACAGGGGGCACCTGGC.

This clone was seen at least ten times. Read coverage stops 3 residues before the CDR3 terminus; the germline J gene supplies the remainder. This chain joins TRBV2 and TRBJ1-1; D call uncertain. The CDR3 runs to 14 residues. CDR1 is SNHLY, CDR2 FYNNEI, per germline. Trimming took off 5 bases at V and 2 bases at J, with 12 bases between the two ends. The CDR3 bases that were read are TGTGCCAGCAGTCCGGGGAGGGTTAACACTGAA. Translated: CASSPGRVNTE. The whole CDR3 protein reads CASSPGRVNTEAFF.

The sample holds many counts of this clone. The CDR3 extends 3 residues past the end of the read, so its final part is completed from the germline J gene. This chain uses TRBV19 with TRBJ2-3, with 9 bases aligning to TRBD2. The J segment lost 0 bases and the V segment lost 5 bases, leaving 9 bases of the junction unmatched. Looked up from germline, CDR1 is LNHDA and CDR2 is SQIVND (reference sequence). The CDR3 length is 17 residues. This CDR3 is CASSRTLAGTSTDTQYF. The CDR3 bases that were read are TGTGCCAGTAGTCGAACGCTAGCGGGGACTAGCACAGATACG.

This clone has just a few counts. The CDR3 goes on 3 residues after the read ends, and that part is filled in from the germline J gene. This chain connects TRBV7-2 to TRBJ1-1; D might be TRBD1 (5 bases). Per germline, CDR1 SGHTA and CDR2 FQGNSA. CDR3 length: 12 residues. CDR3 amino acids: CASSLATGGAFF. The CDR3 DNA, read in part, is TGTGCCAGCAGCTTAGCTACGGGGGGA.

This clone was counted many times. Read sequence stops 3 residues before the CDR3 end, and the germline J gene provides the missing end. The genes are TRBV5-1 and TRBJ2-2, with 9 bases matching TRBD1. Germline V CDR1 and CDR2: SGHRS, YFSETQ. The V segment lost 4 bases and the J segment 3 bases; nucleotides outside the gene matches: 4. The CDR3 is 15 residues long. The CDR3 DNA, read in part, is TGCGCCAGCAGCAGGCGACAGGGGGACACCGGGGAG. Translated, it gives CASSRRQGDTGE. From start to end, the CDR3 is CASSRRQGDTGELFF. The full variable domain, with the rest looked up from reference TRBV5-1 and TRBJ2-2, is KAGVTQTPRYLIKTRGQQVTLSCSPISGHRSVSWYQQTPGQGLQFLFEYFSETQRNKGNFPGRFSGRQFSNSRSEMNVSTLELGDSALYLCASSRRQGDTGELFFGEGSRLTVL.

This clone was observed many times. Read data end 3 residues before the CDR3 end; the end is taken from the germline J gene. The chain employs TRBV20-1 and TRBJ1-2; D uncertain. CDR1 is DFQATT, CDR2 SNEGSKA, per germline (reference sequence). Between the trimmed V and J ends, which lost 5 bases and 0 bases, there was a span of 13 bases. The CDR3 extends over 14 amino acids. CDR3 loop: CSALTRSSNYGYTF. The part of the CDR3 DNA that was read is TGCAGTGCTCTTACGAGGTCCTCTAACTATGGC.

This clone was seen ten or more times. The read ends 3 residues early relative to the CDR3; the germline J gene fills the gap. V gene TRBV20-1 combines with J gene TRBJ2-7, with 7 positions matching TRBD2. The CDR3 totals 14 residues. V trimming: 0 bases; J trimming: 1 base; junction bases outside the gene matches: 3. Germline assignment: CDR1 DFQATT and CDR2 SNEGSKA (reference sequence). The CDR3 is CSAREAGASYEQYF. CDR3 bases read: TGCAGTGCTAGAGAGGCGGGAGCATCCTACGAG.

This clone showed up many times. The CDR3 DNA, read in part, is TGCGCCAGCAGCTTGGGCGGGGGGGCGACAGATACG. Translated: CASSLGGGATDT. Given in full, the CDR3 is CASSLGGGATDTQYF. The chain joins TRBV5-1 to TRBJ2-3; the match to TRBD2 covers 9 bases. The read halts 3 residues ahead of the CDR3 end, with the missing end drawn from the germline J gene. The CDR3 length is 15 residues. The germline V gene has CDR1 SGHRS and CDR2 YFSETQ. Unmatched junction bases numbered 2, after V lost 0 bases and J lost 3 bases.

This clone was counted ten times or more. The CDR3 end lies 3 residues beyond the end of the read and is filled in from the germline J gene. The chain has TRBV18 and TRBJ2-7, with 8 bases aligning to TRBD1. The CDR3 has 16 amino acids. J gave up 1 base and V 2 bases, and 7 bases lay outside the gene matches. Germline CDR1 reads KGHSH; CDR2 reads LQKENI. The CDR3 loop is CASSPSFRDRSYEQYF. The covered CDR3 bases are TGTGCCAGCTCACCATCTTTCCGGGACAGGTCCTACGAG.

This clone was observed at least ten times. The read stops 3 residues short of the end of the CDR3; the missing end is completed from the germline J gene. The chain uses TRBV6-1 and TRBJ2-3; unclear D gene. V was cut by 3 bases and J by 8 bases, with 15 bases left in between. The CDR3 spans 14 residues. The germline V gene encodes CDR1 MNHNS and CDR2 SASEGT. CDR3 DNA (partial): TGTGCCAGCAGTGACAGGCCCAGGTTGGGTACG. Amino acid sequence: CASSDRPRLGT. From start to end, the CDR3 is CASSDRPRLGTQYF.

This clone was seen at least ten times. The CDR3 is cut off 3 residues early in the read; its end comes from the germline J gene. J is TRBJ2-3 and V is TRBV20-1, with D possibly being TRBD2 (5 bases). The germline gives CDR1 DFQATT, CDR2 SNEGSKA (reference sequence). Trimming cost V 1 base and J 1 base, with 12 bases left between them. The CDR3 totals 15 residues. The sequenced part of the CDR3 DNA is TGCAGTGCTAGAGTGCGCTTCGGGGGCACAGATACG. It translates to CSARVRFGGTDT. The whole CDR3 protein reads CSARVRFGGTDTQYF.

In its sample, this clone was seen a few times. The missing CDR3 end, 3 residues past where the read stops, is filled in from the germline J gene. The V gene is TRBV19, the J gene TRBJ2-6; TRBD2 aligns across 7 bases. Germline-derived CDR1 and CDR2 are LNHDA and SQIVND (reference sequence). The J segment lost 3 bases and the V segment lost 4 bases, leaving 6 bases of the junction unmatched. The length of the CDR3 is 16 residues. The CDR3 loop reads CASSTSGPLGANVLTF. The CDR3 bases that were read are TGTGCCAGTAGTACTAGCGGACCTCTTGGGGCCAACGTC. Full variable domain (rest looked up from reference TRBV19 and TRBJ2-6): DGGITQSPKYLFRKEGQNVTLSCEQNLNHDAMYWYRQDPGQGLRLIYYSQIVNDFQKGDIAEGYSVSREKKESFPLTVTSAQKNPTAFYLCASSTSGPLGANVLTFGAGSRLTVL.

This clone was seen ten or more times. The missing CDR3 end, 3 residues past where the read stops, is filled in from the germline J gene. This chain joins TRBV14 and TRBJ2-2; D gene unclear. CDR3 length: 13 residues. Germline CDR1 and CDR2: SGHDN and FVKESK. Trimming pared 2 bases from V and 6 bases from J, leaving 7 bases between. The CDR3 sequence is CASSQSTAGELFF. CDR3 DNA, as far as it was read: TGTGCCAGCAGCCAAAGTACGGCCGGGGAG.

This clone was seen at least ten times. One junction end does not reproduce the germline sequence, and a read error may be involved. With the read ending 3 residues before the CDR3 end, the germline J gene is used to fill in that end. The chain uses TRBV18 and TRBJ2-2; D is uncertain. The V gene's germline CDR1 is KGHSH and CDR2 LQKENI. CDR3 length: 13 residues. Incomplete CDR3 DNA: TGTGCCAGCTCGCAGTCGAATACCGGGGAG. It is translated as CASSQSNTGE. The CDR3 as a whole reads CASSQSNTGELFF.

This clone was seen many times. The read terminates 3 residues ahead of where the CDR3 ends, so the germline J gene completes it. The chain carries TRBV9 and TRBJ1-2, with 7 nucleotides matching TRBD1. After removal of 0 bases from V and 6 bases from J, the junction contained 11 bases not matched to a gene. CDR3 size: 16 residues. Germline lookup yields CDR1 SGDLS and CDR2 YYNGEE. CDR3 DNA, as far as it was read: TGTGCCAGCAGCGTAGGAAAGGGGGCGACCTTTGATGGC. This gives the protein CASSVGKGATFDG. The CDR3, in full, reads CASSVGKGATFDGYTF.

This clone was detected ten times or more. Read data end 3 residues before the CDR3 end; the end is taken from the germline J gene. This chain joins TRBV7-3 and TRBJ2-5; D is undetermined. The length of the CDR3 is 13 residues. Trimming took off 2 bases at V and 0 bases at J, with 4 bases between the two ends. Germline CDR1 SGHTA, CDR2 FQGTGA. This CDR3 is CASSLSYQETQYF. The part of the CDR3 DNA that was read is TGTGCCAGCAGCTTATCTTACCAAGAGACC.

This clone was observed at least ten times. The read stops 3 residues short of the end of the CDR3; the missing end is completed from the germline J gene. V and J are TRBV10-3 and TRBJ2-7, with D possibly being TRBD1 (6 bases). Germline CDR1 ENHRY, CDR2 SYGVKD. V was cut by 6 bases and J by 4 bases, with 13 bases left in between. The CDR3 has 13 residues. This CDR3 is CAIRTPQGYEQYF. The CDR3 DNA, read in part, is TGTGCCATCAGAACCCCCCAGGGGTACGAG.

This clone was seen at least ten times. The read halts 3 residues ahead of the CDR3 end, with the missing end drawn from the germline J gene. The chain uses TRBV9 and TRBJ2-5; tentative D call: TRBD1 (7 bases). Germline CDR1 SGDLS, CDR2 YYNGEE. The germline V and J ends were trimmed by 3 bases and 5 bases, with 8 bases remaining between them. The CDR3 is 12 residues long. The covered CDR3 bases are TGTGCCAGCAGCGCAGGGGGGGAGACC. Its translation is CASSAGGET. In full, the CDR3 reads CASSAGGETQYF.

This clone was recorded at least ten times. The read gets to within 3 residues of the CDR3 end, and the germline J gene fills in the rest. The genes are TRBV7-2 and TRBJ1-1; a weak D match, TRBD1 (5 bases). Germline assignment: CDR1 SGHTA and CDR2 FQGNSA. The CDR3 sequence is 13 residues long. The V end lost 6 bases, the J end lost 4 bases, and 12 bases lay between the germline ends. CDR3: CASRGDWGTEAFF. CDR3 bases read: TGTGCCAGCAGGGGGGACTGGGGCACTGAA.

This clone was seen repeatedly, ten times or more. The CDR3 is cut off 3 residues early in the read; its end comes from the germline J gene. The chain recombines TRBV6-2 or TRBV6-3 with TRBJ1-1, with unresolved D. Trimming took 7 bases from V and 4 from J, leaving 7 bases between them. Germline V gene sequence: CDR1 MNHEY, CDR2 SVGEGT. The CDR3 contains 11 residues. Partial CDR3 DNA: TGTGCCAGCAATAGTTTCACTGAA. It is translated as CASNSFTE. The full CDR3 reads CASNSFTEAFF.